A selection of T cell receptor beta chains follows, all from one sample in a study of PD-1 blockade in mismatch repair-deficient tumors. The method was immunoSEQ multiplex PCR; TCRdb's version includes in-frame clones alone and lacks a portion of them. The sample has roughly 120,000 clones; 88% are singletons. The sequences come from peripheral blood, collected almost 74 weeks after starting pembrolizumab. The origin of the receptors is an adult with mismatch repair-deficient cancer. Both conserved end residues are part of each CDR3. Fields, in order: clone size, D gene, J gene, V gene, CDR3 DNA, CDR3 protein. A D gene is named only where the DNA matches it firmly. A row's size may be missing; if present it is once, few, many or a size class.

abundance: -
d_gene: TRBD2
j_gene: TRBJ2-7
v_gene: TRBV13
CDR3nt: TGTGCCAGCAGCTTAGCGGGAGGGCGGACCGGCGAGCAGTACTTC
CDR3aa: CASSLAGGRTGEQYF

abundance: -
d_gene: -
j_gene: TRBJ1-4
v_gene: TRBV6-5
CDR3nt: TGTGCCAGCAGTCAGTCCCAAACCGGTGAAAAACTGTTTTTT
CDR3aa: CASSQSQTGEKLFF

abundance: -
d_gene: -
j_gene: TRBJ2-6
v_gene: TRBV27
CDR3nt: TGTGCCAGCAGTTTTGAGGGCTCTGGGGCCAACGTCCTGACTTTC
CDR3aa: CASSFEGSGANVLTF

abundance: once
d_gene: -
j_gene: TRBJ2-7
v_gene: TRBV19
CDR3nt: TGTGCCAGTAGTATAGGGGTTCGGCCCTCCTACGAGCAGTACTTC
CDR3aa: CASSIGVRPSYEQYF

abundance: -
d_gene: TRBD2
j_gene: TRBJ2-7
v_gene: TRBV7-6
CDR3nt: TGTGCCAGCAGCGACAATAGCGGGAGGTACGAGCAGTACTTC
CDR3aa: CASSDNSGRYEQYF

abundance: -
d_gene: TRBD2
j_gene: TRBJ2-5
v_gene: TRBV30
CDR3nt: TGTGCCTGGAGGGATACTGCGGGGGGTTTTCAGACCCAGTACTTC
CDR3aa: CAWRDTAGGFQTQYF

abundance: -
d_gene: -
j_gene: TRBJ1-3
v_gene: TRBV27
CDR3nt: TGTGCCAGCAGTTTATCATGGGGCTCTGGAAACACCATATATTTT
CDR3aa: CASSLSWGSGNTIYF

abundance: once
d_gene: TRBD1
j_gene: TRBJ2-2
v_gene: TRBV27
CDR3nt: TGTGCCAGCAGTTTATACGGACAGGGTAACACCGGGGAGCTGTTTTTT
CDR3aa: CASSLYGQGNTGELFF

abundance: -
d_gene: TRBD2
j_gene: TRBJ2-1
v_gene: TRBV11-2
CDR3nt: TGTGCCAGCAGCTTCAGTAGCGGGAGAGGATCCTACAATGAGCAGTTCTTC
CDR3aa: CASSFSSGRGSYNEQFF

abundance: once
d_gene: -
j_gene: TRBJ2-7
v_gene: TRBV7-4
CDR3nt: TGTGCCAGCACCGCTGTCGATTACGAGCAGTACTTC
CDR3aa: CASTAVDYEQYF

abundance: once
d_gene: TRBD2
j_gene: TRBJ2-7
v_gene: TRBV5-6
CDR3nt: TGTGCCAGCAGCCCCATGGTTCAGCGGGGGATCTCCTACGAGCAGTACTTC
CDR3aa: CASSPMVQRGISYEQYF

abundance: -
d_gene: -
j_gene: TRBJ1-1
v_gene: TRBV30
CDR3nt: TGTGCCTGGACACTGTTGAACACTGAAGCTTTCTTT
CDR3aa: CAWTLLNTEAFF

abundance: -
d_gene: TRBD2
j_gene: TRBJ2-1
v_gene: TRBV13
CDR3nt: TGTGCCAGCAGCCTATTCACGGGGGGTTACAACTCCTACAATGAGCAGTTCTTC
CDR3aa: CASSLFTGGYNSYNEQFF

abundance: once
d_gene: -
j_gene: TRBJ2-5
v_gene: TRBV7-2
CDR3nt: TGTGCCAGCAGCCGCCCGGTTGGCAGGGGAAAGACCCAGTACTTC
CDR3aa: CASSRPVGRGKTQYF

abundance: -
d_gene: -
j_gene: TRBJ2-1
v_gene: TRBV5-4
CDR3nt: TGTGCCAGCAGCTTGGAACCAGCCTCTTTGTACAATGAGCAGTTCTTC
CDR3aa: CASSLEPASLYNEQFF

abundance: -
d_gene: TRBD2
j_gene: TRBJ2-7
v_gene: TRBV4-1
CDR3nt: TGCGCCAGCAGCCAAGGGGTCACTAGCGGGACGGGTTACGAGCAGTACTTC
CDR3aa: CASSQGVTSGTGYEQYF

abundance: few
d_gene: -
j_gene: TRBJ1-2
v_gene: TRBV19
CDR3nt: TGTGCCAGTAGTGTGACAGACTATGGCTACACCTTC
CDR3aa: CASSVTDYGYTF

abundance: once
d_gene: -
j_gene: TRBJ2-7
v_gene: TRBV19
CDR3nt: TGTGCCAGTAGTATTAGCGACAGCTCCTACGAGCAGTACTTC
CDR3aa: CASSISDSSYEQYF

abundance: -
d_gene: TRBD1
j_gene: TRBJ2-4
v_gene: TRBV30
CDR3nt: TGTGCCTGGTCAAAAGCCAGGGGGCTAGGGAACATTCAGTACTTC
CDR3aa: CAWSKARGLGNIQYF

abundance: -
d_gene: TRBD2
j_gene: TRBJ2-7
v_gene: TRBV27
CDR3nt: TGTGCCAGCAGTGCCGGGACTAGCGGGAATTCCTACGAGCAGTACTTC
CDR3aa: CASSAGTSGNSYEQYF

abundance: -
d_gene: -
j_gene: TRBJ1-2
v_gene: TRBV11-2
CDR3nt: TGTGCCAGCAGCTTAGGCTGGGAGCTTAACTATGGCTACACCTTC
CDR3aa: CASSLGWELNYGYTF

abundance: -
d_gene: -
j_gene: TRBJ2-1
v_gene: TRBV2
CDR3nt: TGTGCCAGCAGTGAAACTACAGGACTAGGGGGGGACAATGAGCAGTTCTTC
CDR3aa: CASSETTGLGGDNEQFF

abundance: few
d_gene: -
j_gene: TRBJ2-7
v_gene: TRBV7-9
CDR3nt: TGTGCCAGCACAGCGGGTGGGGGGTATTACGAGCAGTACTTC
CDR3aa: CASTAGGGYYEQYF

abundance: -
d_gene: -
j_gene: TRBJ1-1
v_gene: TRBV27
CDR3nt: TGTGCCAGCAGTCCCCCGGGACGTGAAGCTTTCTTT
CDR3aa: CASSPPGREAFF

abundance: few
d_gene: -
j_gene: TRBJ2-2
v_gene: TRBV29-1
CDR3nt: TGCAGCGTCTGGAAGCCCAACACCGGGGAGCTGTTTTTT
CDR3aa: CSVWKPNTGELFF

abundance: once
d_gene: -
j_gene: TRBJ2-2
v_gene: TRBV19
CDR3nt: TGTGCCAGTAGTATCCCACCCAGCCCAGATGCCGGGGAGCTGTTTTTT
CDR3aa: CASSIPPSPDAGELFF

abundance: -
d_gene: TRBD1
j_gene: TRBJ2-7
v_gene: TRBV7-6
CDR3nt: TGTGCCAGCAGCTCGGAACCGGGACAGATTTCCTACGAGCAGTACTTC
CDR3aa: CASSSEPGQISYEQYF

abundance: -
d_gene: -
j_gene: TRBJ1-4
v_gene: TRBV2
CDR3nt: TGTGCCAGCAGTGTCAGGGGTAGTGGTAATGAAAAACTGTTTTTT
CDR3aa: CASSVRGSGNEKLFF

abundance: -
d_gene: TRBD1
j_gene: TRBJ2-5
v_gene: TRBV29-1
CDR3nt: TGCAGCGTTGTCTACAGGGGCCAAGAGACCCAGTACTTC
CDR3aa: CSVVYRGQETQYF

abundance: -
d_gene: -
j_gene: TRBJ2-6
v_gene: TRBV28
CDR3nt: TGTGCCAGCAGTTTATTAGGGCTCTCTGGGGCCAACGTCCTGACTTTC
CDR3aa: CASSLLGLSGANVLTF

abundance: -
d_gene: -
j_gene: TRBJ2-7
v_gene: TRBV6-4
CDR3nt: TGTGCCAGCAGTCCCCGGGCGCGCCACGAGCAGTACTTC
CDR3aa: CASSPRARHEQYF

abundance: few
d_gene: -
j_gene: TRBJ2-7
v_gene: TRBV7-8
CDR3nt: TGTGCCAGCAGCTTACCGAGGGTAGGCGAGCAGTACTTC
CDR3aa: CASSLPRVGEQYF

abundance: -
d_gene: -
j_gene: TRBJ2-7
v_gene: TRBV30
CDR3nt: TGTGCCTGGCCGGCCGGGCCCTCCTACGAGCAGTACTTC
CDR3aa: CAWPAGPSYEQYF

abundance: -
d_gene: -
j_gene: TRBJ2-1
v_gene: TRBV9
CDR3nt: TGTGCCAGCAGCGTAGATCCGTTAGCTTTGGAGCAGTTCTTC
CDR3aa: CASSVDPLALEQFF

abundance: -
d_gene: -
j_gene: TRBJ1-3
v_gene: TRBV10-3
CDR3nt: TGTGCCATCAGTGATAGAACGTCTGGAAACACCATATATTTT
CDR3aa: CAISDRTSGNTIYF

abundance: few
d_gene: -
j_gene: TRBJ2-7
v_gene: TRBV7-9
CDR3nt: TGTGCCAGCAGCTTAGACGCCTCAGGATACGAGCAGTACTTC
CDR3aa: CASSLDASGYEQYF

abundance: -
d_gene: TRBD1
j_gene: TRBJ1-2
v_gene: TRBV19
CDR3nt: TGTGCCAGTAGTGTGGGACAGCCCATGAACCCTCACTATGGCTACACCTTC
CDR3aa: CASSVGQPMNPHYGYTF

abundance: -
d_gene: -
j_gene: TRBJ1-5
v_gene: TRBV19
CDR3nt: TGTGCCAGTAGTATAACCGGGGGGCAGTCATATCAGCCCCAGCATTTT
CDR3aa: CASSITGGQSYQPQHF

abundance: -
d_gene: TRBD1
j_gene: TRBJ2-2
v_gene: TRBV10-3
CDR3nt: TGTGCCGTCGTGGGACAGTCGAACACCGGGGAGCTGTTTTTT
CDR3aa: CAVVGQSNTGELFF

abundance: -
d_gene: -
j_gene: TRBJ2-7
v_gene: TRBV27
CDR3nt: TGTGCCAGCAGCCTAGGGGCCAGATACGAGCAGTACTTC
CDR3aa: CASSLGARYEQYF

abundance: -
d_gene: -
j_gene: TRBJ2-7
v_gene: TRBV4-1
CDR3nt: TGCGCCAGCAGCCAAGAGGGCCGGGCAGGCTACGAGCAGTACTTC
CDR3aa: CASSQEGRAGYEQYF

abundance: -
d_gene: TRBD2
j_gene: TRBJ2-7
v_gene: TRBV9
CDR3nt: TGTGCCAGCAGAGGGGAGGGTGACGAGCAGTACTTC
CDR3aa: CASRGEGDEQYF

abundance: -
d_gene: TRBD2
j_gene: TRBJ2-2
v_gene: TRBV30
CDR3nt: TGTGCCTGGACGGGGGGACTAGCCGCGAACACCGGGGAGCTGTTTTTT
CDR3aa: CAWTGGLAANTGELFF

abundance: -
d_gene: TRBD2
j_gene: TRBJ2-1
v_gene: TRBV6-5
CDR3nt: TGTGCCAGCCGGCGACTAGCGCGGGAGATTTATGAGCAGTTCTTC
CDR3aa: CASRRLAREIYEQFF

abundance: -
d_gene: -
j_gene: TRBJ2-7
v_gene: TRBV4-1
CDR3nt: TGCGCCAGCAGCCAAGCGCACGCGACCTACGAGCAGTACTTC
CDR3aa: CASSQAHATYEQYF

abundance: once
d_gene: -
j_gene: TRBJ2-3
v_gene: TRBV27
CDR3nt: TGTGCCAGCAGTTTATTGAGCACAGATACGCAGTATTTT
CDR3aa: CASSLLSTDTQYF

abundance: few
d_gene: -
j_gene: TRBJ1-2
v_gene: TRBV20-1
CDR3nt: TGCAGTGCTACGGGACGGACTGGCTACACCTTC
CDR3aa: CSATGRTGYTF

abundance: -
d_gene: -
j_gene: TRBJ2-7
v_gene: TRBV28
CDR3nt: TGTGCCAGCAGTCCCGCCTACGAGCAGTACTTC
CDR3aa: CASSPAYEQYF

abundance: few
d_gene: -
j_gene: TRBJ2-3
v_gene: TRBV2
CDR3nt: TGTGCCAGCAAGAGGGACTTCAGCACAGATACGCAGTATTTT
CDR3aa: CASKRDFSTDTQYF

abundance: -
d_gene: -
j_gene: TRBJ2-3
v_gene: TRBV7-2
CDR3nt: TGTGCCAGCACCACCCAGACAGAAAGCACAGATACGCAGTATTTT
CDR3aa: CASTTQTESTDTQYF

abundance: -
d_gene: -
j_gene: TRBJ1-5
v_gene: TRBV29-1
CDR3nt: TGCAGCGTTGGTTTGGGCCTTGGAGGGGTTACGGGCAATCAGCCCCAGCATTTT
CDR3aa: CSVGLGLGGVTGNQPQHF

abundance: -
d_gene: -
j_gene: TRBJ2-7
v_gene: TRBV7-2
CDR3nt: TGTGCCAGCAGCCTCCTCCCAGCGGGACAATCCTACGAGCAGTACTTC
CDR3aa: CASSLLPAGQSYEQYF

abundance: -
d_gene: -
j_gene: TRBJ2-3
v_gene: TRBV29-1
CDR3nt: TGCAGCGTCCAAGAGGCAGCCAGCACAGATACGCAGTATTTT
CDR3aa: CSVQEAASTDTQYF

abundance: -
d_gene: -
j_gene: TRBJ2-7
v_gene: TRBV28
CDR3nt: TGTGCCAGCAGAACCGCGGGACAAGCCTCCTACGAGCAGTACTTC
CDR3aa: CASRTAGQASYEQYF

abundance: -
d_gene: TRBD2
j_gene: TRBJ2-2
v_gene: TRBV5-1
CDR3nt: TGCGCCAGCAGCTTGGCCCGTCTCGCGGGCCTTAGCGGGACCGGCTCGAACACCGGGGAGCTGTTTTTT
CDR3aa: CASSLARLAGLSGTGSNTGELFF